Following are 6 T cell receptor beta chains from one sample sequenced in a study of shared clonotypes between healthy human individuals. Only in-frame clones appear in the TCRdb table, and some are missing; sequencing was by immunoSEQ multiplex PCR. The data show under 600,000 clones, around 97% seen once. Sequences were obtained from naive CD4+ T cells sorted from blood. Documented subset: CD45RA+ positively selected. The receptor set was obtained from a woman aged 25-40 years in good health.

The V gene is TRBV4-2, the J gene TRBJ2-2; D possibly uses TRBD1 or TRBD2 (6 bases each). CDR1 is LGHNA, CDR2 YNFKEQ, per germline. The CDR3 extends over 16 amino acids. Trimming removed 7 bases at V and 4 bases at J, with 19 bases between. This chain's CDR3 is CASTREGVGSTGELFF. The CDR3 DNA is TGTGCCAGCACCCGAGAGGGGGTCGGGAGCACCGGGGAGCTGTTTTTT.

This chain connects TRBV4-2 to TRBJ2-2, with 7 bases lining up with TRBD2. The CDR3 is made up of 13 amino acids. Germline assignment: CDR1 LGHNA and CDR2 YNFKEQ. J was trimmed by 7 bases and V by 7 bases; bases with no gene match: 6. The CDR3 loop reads CASTLWEGGELFF. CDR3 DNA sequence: TGTGCCAGCACCCTCTGGGAGGGCGGGGAGCTGTTTTTT.

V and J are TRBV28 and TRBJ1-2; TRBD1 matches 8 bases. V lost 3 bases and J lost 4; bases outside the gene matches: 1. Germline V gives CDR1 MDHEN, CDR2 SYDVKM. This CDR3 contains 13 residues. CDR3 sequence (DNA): TGTGCCAGCAGTTTGGGGACAGGCTATGGCTACACCTTC. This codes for CASSLGTGYGYTF.

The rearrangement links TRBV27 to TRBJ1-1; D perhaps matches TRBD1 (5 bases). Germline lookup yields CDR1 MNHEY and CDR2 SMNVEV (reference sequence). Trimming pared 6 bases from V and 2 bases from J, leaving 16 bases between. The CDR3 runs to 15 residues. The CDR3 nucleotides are TGTGCCAGCAGGGGGCATATGGCCCTTAACACTGAAGCTTTCTTT. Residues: CASRGHMALNTEAFF.

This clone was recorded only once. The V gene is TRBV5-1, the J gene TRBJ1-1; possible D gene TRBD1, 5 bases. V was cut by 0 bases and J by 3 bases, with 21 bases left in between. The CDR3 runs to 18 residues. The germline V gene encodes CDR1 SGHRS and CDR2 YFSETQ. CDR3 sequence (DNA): TGCGCCAGCAGCTTGGCCAGGTGGAGTGGGTTGGGGGACACTGAAGCTTTCTTT. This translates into CASSLARWSGLGDTEAFF.

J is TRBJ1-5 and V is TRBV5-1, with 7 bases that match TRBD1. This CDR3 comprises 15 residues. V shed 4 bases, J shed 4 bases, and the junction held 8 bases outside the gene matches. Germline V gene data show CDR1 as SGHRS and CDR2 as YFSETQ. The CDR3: CASSPGQTGNQPQHF. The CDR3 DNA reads TGCGCCAGCAGCCCGGGACAGACGGGGAATCAGCCCCAGCATTTT.